This TCR beta chain appears in the sequencing data of a study of T cell repertoires in cytomegalovirus infection. Study at large: CMV infection together with matching HLA type was indicated by public TCR beta signatures. Study-level points and caveats: Ex vivo, HLA-C-restricted CMV-specific TCR beta clonotypes prevailed over the rest of the response.

Regarding this clonotype: The antigen remains unidentified. This clone may be a read error of a much larger clone one base away.

TCRdb re-derived calls from the reads in MiXCR, one entry per CDR3 protein. The sample yields more than 350,000 distinct CDR3 sequences, 25% to 40% seen once. Sequencing used PBMCs. This sequence was found in a human donor in good health (CMV status not recorded). Some clones in this sample may be carry-over from other donors' samples.

CDR3 residues: CDSSRQGAGQPQHF. DNA of the CDR3: TGTGACAGCAGTCGACAGGGGGCAGGTCAGCCCCAGCATTTT. This chain uses TRBV12-3 or TRBV12-4 with TRBJ1-5, with 10 bases matching TRBD1. CDR3 length: 14 residues.